A single sample is the source of the 5 T cell receptor beta chains below, sequenced in a study of blood T cell repertoires in COVID-19. Generated by immunoSEQ multiplex PCR, the TCRdb table keeps only in-frame clones and is missing some. The sample carries 200,000 to 250,000 clones, 86% recorded once. The sequenced sample was PBMCs or T cells enriched from blood (not recorded which). All receptors come from a woman aged 50 to 60 in a cohort exposed to, infected with or recovered from COVID-19 (not recorded which).

The V gene is TRBV5-4, the J gene TRBJ1-2, with a possible D match to TRBD1 (5 bases). Germline-derived CDR1 and CDR2 are SGHNT and YYREEE (reference sequence). This CDR3 comprises 14 residues. V was trimmed by 3 bases and J by 5 bases, leaving 14 bases between them. This CDR3 is CASSSGMEGYGYTF. CDR3 DNA: TGTGCCAGCAGCTCAGGGATGGAAGGGTATGGCTACACCTTC.

The table lists this clone with a few counts. The V call is TRBV5-6, the J call TRBJ1-2; TRBD1 is a possible D gene (6 bases). Trimming left V 1 base short and J 3 bases short, with 13 bases between. The CDR3 is 15 residues long. The V gene's germline CDR1 is SGHDT and CDR2 YYEEEE. CDR3 nucleotide sequence: TGTGCCAGCAGCTTGTATGGGGGCCCACACTATGGCTACACCTTC. This sequence encodes CASSLYGGPHYGYTF.

This CDR3 reads CASSYSRTAYNEQFF. The DNA of the CDR3 is TGTGCCAGCAGTTATTCCCGGACAGCCTACAATGAGCAGTTCTTC. The V call is TRBV6-5, the J call TRBJ2-1; D perhaps matches TRBD1 (6 bases). Per the germline V gene, CDR1 is MNHEY and CDR2 is SVGAGI. The CDR3 has 15 amino acids. V was clipped by 3 bases and J by 2 bases, with 11 bases between them.

V gene TRBV4-1 combines with J gene TRBJ2-5; 12 positions match TRBD2. The CDR3 is made up of 16 amino acids. Looked up from germline, CDR1 is MGHRA and CDR2 is YSYEKL. V lost 5 bases to trimming and J lost 6 bases; unmatched junction nucleotides: 10. For the CDR3, the DNA is TGCGCCAGCAGCACCCGGACTAGCGGGGTTGGGAAGACCCAGTACTTC. The encoded protein is CASSTRTSGVGKTQYF.

The chain carries TRBV4-1 and TRBJ2-7; D call uncertain. The CDR3 loop spans 14 amino acids. Germline CDR1 and CDR2: MGHRA and YSYEKL. Trimming removed 0 bases from V and 5 bases from J, with 11 bases in between. CDR3 nucleotide sequence: TGCGCCAGCAGCCAAGATCTCTCGCAGGACGAGCAGTACTTC. This sequence encodes CASSQDLSQDEQYF.